The 20 T cell receptor beta chains given below trace back to one sample, sequenced in a study of neurological immune-mediated disorders. Using its own MiXCR run on the 5' RACE reads, TCRdb lists one record per CDR3 protein. The table has 55,000 to 75,000 distinct CDR3 sequences, approximately 5.3% seen once. The sample comprised PBMCs. The receptor set was obtained from a human donor with multiple sclerosis. The donor label of this sample is uncertain.

This clonotype appeared many times. CDR3 nucleotide sequence: TGCGCCAGCAGCTTGGGCCCGGCCAGGGGTACCCACGAGCAGTACTTC. It codes for CASSLGPARGTHEQYF. This rearrangement joins TRBV5-1 to TRBJ2-7, with D perhaps matching TRBD1 (6 bases). CDR3 length: 16 residues. Trimming stripped 0 bases from V and 5 bases from J, with 18 bases between. Germline V gives CDR1 SGHRS, CDR2 YFSETQ.

The table lists this clonotype with many counts. DNA for the CDR3: TGTGCCAGCAGCGTAGGGGCAGAAGCCTACTACGAGCAGTACTTC. This encodes CASSVGAEAYYEQYF. The chain combines TRBV9 with TRBJ2-7, with D hard to call. Germline V gene sequence: CDR1 SGDLS, CDR2 YYNGEE. Trimming stripped 0 bases from V and 3 bases from J, with 13 bases between. The CDR3 sequence is 15 residues long.

The sample holds many counts of this clonotype. CDR3 sequence reads: CASAGGARETQYF. DNA of the CDR3: TGTGCCAGCGCAGGGGGGGCCAGAGAGACCCAGTACTTC. The chain joins TRBV9 to TRBJ2-5; D tentatively reads TRBD1 or TRBD2 (7 bases each). Germline CDR1 reads SGDLS; CDR2 reads YYNGEE. There are 13 residues in the CDR3. Trimming cost V 7 bases and J 4 bases, with 14 bases left between them.

This clonotype was seen ten or more times. The V call is TRBV15, the J call TRBJ1-5; no clear D gene. V lost 5 bases and J lost 0, with 17 bases in between. CDR1 LNHNV and CDR2 YYDKDF come from the germline V gene (reference sequence). This CDR3 is built from 17 residues. For the CDR3, the DNA is TGTGCCACCAGCCCTGAACGGGGTCAAAGTAGCAATCAGCCCCAGCATTTT. This sequence encodes CATSPERGQSSNQPQHF.

This clonotype was recorded at least ten times. The chain carries TRBV2 and TRBJ2-1; the match to TRBD2 covers 7 bases. Trimming took 9 bases from V and 6 from J; bases not matched to a gene: 17. CDR3 length equals 16 residues. Germline values: CDR1 SNHLY, CDR2 FYNNEI. CDR3 in amino acids: CASGGGELLVINEQFF. The DNA of the CDR3 is TGTGCCAGTGGGGGGGGGGAGCTCCTCGTAATCAATGAGCAGTTCTTC.

This clonotype was counted ten times or more. The chain recombines TRBV5-1 with TRBJ1-1; tentatively, D is TRBD1 (6 bases). Trimming took 5 bases from V and 4 from J, leaving 18 bases between them. The CDR3 runs to 15 residues. The germline gives CDR1 SGHRS, CDR2 YFSETQ. The CDR3 protein is CASRTGPQGSTEAFF. CDR3 bases: TGCGCCAGCAGGACCGGGCCGCAGGGGAGCACTGAAGCTTTCTTT.

This clonotype was counted at least ten times. The chain has TRBV5-1 and TRBJ2-7, with 8 bases identical to TRBD1. V gave up 4 bases and J gave up 5 bases; unmatched junction bases: 8. Germline V gives CDR1 SGHRS, CDR2 YFSETQ. The CDR3 consists of 14 residues. CDR3 loop: CASSHDRGGDEQYF. For the CDR3, the DNA is TGCGCCAGCAGCCATGACAGGGGAGGCGACGAGCAGTACTTC.

The rearrangement joins TRBV18 to TRBJ2-1, with TRBD2 matching over 9 bases. CDR1 KGHSH and CDR2 LQKENI come from the germline V gene. V lost 2 bases, J lost 5 bases, and 4 bases stayed unmatched. The CDR3 loop spans 15 amino acids. As DNA, the CDR3 is TGTGCCAGCTCACCAAGACTAGCGGAAAACAATGAGCAGTTCTTC. Encoded protein: CASSPRLAENNEQFF.

This clonotype appeared many times. This rearrangement joins TRBV29-1 to TRBJ2-1; either TRBD1 or TRBD2 may fit D (6 bases each). V dropped 5 bases and J dropped 8 bases, with 16 bases sitting between them. The CDR3 spans 13 residues. Germline V gene sequence: CDR1 SQVTM, CDR2 ANQGSEA. CDR3: CSVRWVGGDEQFF. CDR3 sequence (DNA): TGCAGCGTTCGGTGGGTCGGGGGCGATGAGCAGTTCTTC.

This clonotype was recorded many times. The chain has TRBV5-1 and TRBJ2-2; 12 nucleotides align to TRBD2. This CDR3 has 15 residues. In germline, CDR1 is SGHRS, CDR2 YFSETQ. With V trimmed by 5 bases and J by 5 bases, 4 bases remained unmatched. The CDR3 protein is CASSTGLAGTGELFF. The CDR3 nucleotides are TGCGCCAGCAGTACCGGACTAGCGGGGACCGGGGAGCTGTTTTTT. The full variable domain, completed using reference TRBV5-1 and TRBJ2-2, is KAGVTQTPRYLIKTRGQQVTLSCSPISGHRSVSWYQQTPGQGLQFLFEYFSETQRNKGNFPGRFSGRQFSNSRSEMNVSTLELGDSALYLCASSTGLAGTGELFFGEGSRLTVL.

This clonotype was detected many times. The CDR3 region has the DNA TGTGCCAGCAGCCCCTCGGGTTCAGACCCGGAGCAGTACTTC. Translating gives CASSPSGSDPEQYF. V is TRBV7-7 and J is TRBJ2-7; D gene unclear. Looked up from germline, CDR1 is SSHAT and CDR2 is FNYEAQ (reference sequence). Trimming took 5 bases from V and 7 from J, leaving 18 bases between them. This CDR3 has 14 residues.

This clonotype has ten or more counts. This chain joins TRBV5-6 and TRBJ2-2; the D is unclear. Germline V lookup: CDR1 SGHDT, CDR2 YYEEEE. Trimming removed 4 bases at V and 7 bases at J, with 11 bases between. This CDR3 contains 13 residues. The CDR3 nucleotides read TGTGCCAGCAGCCGTGGGCAGGTCGGGGAGCTGTTTTTT. This encodes CASSRGQVGELFF. The entire variable domain, with the rest obtained from reference TRBV5-6 and TRBJ2-2, is as follows: DAGVTQSPTHLIKTRGQQVTLRCSPKSGHDTVSWYQQALGQGPQFIFQYYEEEERQRGNFPDRFSGHQFPNYSSELNVNALLLGDSALYLCASSRGQVGELFFGEGSRLTVL.

This clonotype was observed many times. The genes are TRBV5-1 and TRBJ2-2, with D uncertain. This CDR3 is 15 amino acids long. Germline-derived CDR1 and CDR2 are SGHRS and YFSETQ. Trimming pared 0 bases from V and 4 bases from J, leaving 10 bases between. The CDR3 region is CASSLVGITTGELFF. CDR3 in DNA: TGCGCCAGCAGCTTGGTAGGAATTACCACCGGGGAGCTGTTTTTT.

This clonotype has only a few counts. The V gene is TRBV6-5, the J gene TRBJ2-1; TRBD2 agrees at 9 bases. V gave up 4 bases and J gave up 4 bases; unmatched junction bases: 8. Germline lookup yields CDR1 MNHEY and CDR2 SVGAGI. CDR3 length: 16 amino acids. CDR3 DNA sequence: TGTGCCAGCAGTTCAATAGCGGGGGCGACGTACAATGAGCAGTTCTTC. Translation gives CASSSIAGATYNEQFF.

This clonotype showed up many times. This rearrangement joins TRBV5-1 to TRBJ2-7, with unresolved D. The CDR3 has 12 residues. V gave up 0 bases and J gave up 5 bases, with 6 bases separating them. CDR1 SGHRS and CDR2 YFSETQ come from the germline V gene. CDR3 amino acids: CASSLVTNEQYF. CDR3 nucleotide sequence: TGCGCCAGCAGCTTGGTCACCAACGAGCAGTACTTC.

This clonotype was recorded at least ten times. This rearrangement joins TRBV5-5 to TRBJ1-5; D unclear. Per germline, CDR1 SGHKS and CDR2 YYEKEE (reference sequence). This CDR3 region has 16 residues. Trimming removed 4 bases at V and 2 bases at J, with 16 bases between. For the CDR3, the DNA is TGTGCCAGCAGCCCTAGACCGCCCCAGGGCAATCAGCCCCAGCATTTT. It specifies CASSPRPPQGNQPQHF.

A word on this clonotype: With a much larger clone just one base away, this may be a read error. V is TRBV5-1 and J is TRBJ2-4; 10 bases match TRBD1. In germline, CDR1 is SGHRS, CDR2 YFSETQ. The ends lost 4 bases at V and 5 bases at J; junction bases unmatched: 6. The CDR3 is 15 amino acids. The DNA of the CDR3 is TGCGCCAGCAGCATAACCGGGACAGGGGAAAACATTCAGTACTTC. The encoded protein is CASSITGTGENIQYF.

The rearrangement links TRBV20-1 to TRBJ1-1; tentatively, D is TRBD1 (6 bases). Trimming took off 2 bases at V and 1 base at J, with 11 bases between the two ends. This CDR3 is built from 14 residues. Germline V gene data show CDR1 as DFQATT and CDR2 as SNEGSKA (reference sequence). The CDR3 nucleotides are TGCAGTGCTAGAAGGACAGCCACGAACACTGAAGCTTTCTTT. This sequence encodes CSARRTATNTEAFF.

This clonotype was seen a single time. At one end, the junction sequence differs from germline, possibly due to a read error. This chain joins TRBV27 and TRBJ2-2; TRBD1 agrees at 8 bases. Germline values: CDR1 MNHEY, CDR2 SMNVEV (reference sequence). The CDR3 runs 11 residues. The DNA for the CDR3 is TGTGTCAGCCAGGGGGCCGGGGAGCTGTTTTTC. It is translated as CVSQGAGELFF.

This clonotype was seen repeatedly, ten times or more. This chain joins TRBV5-1 and TRBJ2-3, with 10 bases that match TRBD2. The germline V gene has CDR1 SGHRS and CDR2 YFSETQ. V was pared by 0 bases and J by 0 bases, with 4 bases of the junction left unmatched. The CDR3 spans 17 residues. In nucleotides, the CDR3 is TGCGCCAGCAGCTTGGGACTAGCGGGCCAGAGCACAGATACGCAGTATTTT. It specifies CASSLGLAGQSTDTQYF.